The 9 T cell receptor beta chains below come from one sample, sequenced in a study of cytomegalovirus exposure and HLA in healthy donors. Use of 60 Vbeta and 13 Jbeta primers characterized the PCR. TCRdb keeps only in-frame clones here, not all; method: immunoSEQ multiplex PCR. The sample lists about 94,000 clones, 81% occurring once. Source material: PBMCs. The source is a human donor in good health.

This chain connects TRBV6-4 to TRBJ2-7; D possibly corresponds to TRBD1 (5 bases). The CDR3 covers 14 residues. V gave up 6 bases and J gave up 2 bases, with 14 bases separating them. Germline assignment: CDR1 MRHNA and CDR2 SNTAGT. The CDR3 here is CASRTEISAYEQYF. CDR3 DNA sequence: TGTGCCAGCAGGACAGAAATTTCTGCCTACGAGCAGTACTTC.

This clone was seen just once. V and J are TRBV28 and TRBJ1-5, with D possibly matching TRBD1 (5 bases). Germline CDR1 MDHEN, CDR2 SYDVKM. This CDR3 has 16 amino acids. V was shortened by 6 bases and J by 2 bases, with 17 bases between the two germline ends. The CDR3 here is CASRKWPGDGNQPQHF. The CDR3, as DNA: TGTGCCAGCAGAAAATGGCCGGGGGACGGCAATCAGCCCCAGCATTTT. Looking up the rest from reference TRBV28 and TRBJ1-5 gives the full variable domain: DVKVTQSSRYLVKRTGEKVFLECVQDMDHENMFWYRQDPGLGLRLIYFSYDVKMKEKGDIPEGYSVSREKKERFSLILESASTNQTSMYLCASRKWPGDGNQPQHFGDGTRLSIL.

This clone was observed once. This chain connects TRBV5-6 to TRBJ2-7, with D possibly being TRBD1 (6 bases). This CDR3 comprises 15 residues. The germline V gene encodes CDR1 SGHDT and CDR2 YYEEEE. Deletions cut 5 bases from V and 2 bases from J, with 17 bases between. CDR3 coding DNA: TGTGCCAGCAGTCTCCTATCACAGGGTCCCTACGAGCAGTACTTC. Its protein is CASSLLSQGPYEQYF. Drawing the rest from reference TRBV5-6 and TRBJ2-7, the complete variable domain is DAGVTQSPTHLIKTRGQQVTLRCSPKSGHDTVSWYQQALGQGPQFIFQYYEEEERQRGNFPDRFSGHQFPNYSSELNVNALLLGDSALYLCASSLLSQGPYEQYFGPGTRLTVT.

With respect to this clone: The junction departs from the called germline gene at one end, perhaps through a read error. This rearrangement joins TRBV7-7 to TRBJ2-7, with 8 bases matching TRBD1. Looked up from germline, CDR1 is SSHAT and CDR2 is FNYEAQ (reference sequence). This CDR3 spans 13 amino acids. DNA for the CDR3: TGTGCTAGCAGCCCGGACAGGGTCCGGGAGCAGTACTTC. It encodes CASSPDRVREQYF.

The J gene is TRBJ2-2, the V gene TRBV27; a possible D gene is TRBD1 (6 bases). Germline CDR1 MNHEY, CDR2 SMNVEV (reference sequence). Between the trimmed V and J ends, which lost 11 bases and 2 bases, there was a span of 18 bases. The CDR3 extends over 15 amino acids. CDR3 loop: CAPKARGQNTGELFF. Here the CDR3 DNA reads TGTGCCCCAAAGGCTAGGGGACAAAACACCGGGGAGCTGTTTTTT.

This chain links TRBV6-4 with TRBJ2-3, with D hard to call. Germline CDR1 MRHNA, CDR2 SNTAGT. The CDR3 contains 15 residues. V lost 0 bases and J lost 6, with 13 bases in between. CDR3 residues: CASSDSHSGLDTQYF. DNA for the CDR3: TGTGCCAGCAGTGACTCGCATTCGGGTTTGGATACGCAGTATTTT.

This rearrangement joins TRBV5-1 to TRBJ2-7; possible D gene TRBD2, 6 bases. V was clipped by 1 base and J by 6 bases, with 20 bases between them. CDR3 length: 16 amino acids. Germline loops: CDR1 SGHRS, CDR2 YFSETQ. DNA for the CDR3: TGCGCCAGCAGCTTGAGTAGGAGGGGCGGGCTAGCCGAGCAGTACTTC. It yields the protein CASSLSRRGGLAEQYF.

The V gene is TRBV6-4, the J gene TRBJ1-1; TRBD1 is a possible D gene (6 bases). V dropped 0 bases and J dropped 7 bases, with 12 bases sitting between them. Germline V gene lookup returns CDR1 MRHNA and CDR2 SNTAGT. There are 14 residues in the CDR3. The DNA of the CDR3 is TGTGCCAGCAGTGACTCTGCGGGGGCGCATGAAGCTTTCTTT. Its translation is CASSDSAGAHEAFF.

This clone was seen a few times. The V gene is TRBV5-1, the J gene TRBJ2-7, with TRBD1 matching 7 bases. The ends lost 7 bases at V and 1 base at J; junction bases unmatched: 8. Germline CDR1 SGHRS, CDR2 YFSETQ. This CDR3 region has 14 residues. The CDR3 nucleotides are TGCGCCAGCGGCCCGGGGACAGCTTCCTACGAGCAGTACTTC. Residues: CASGPGTASYEQYF.